This is a list of T cell receptor beta chains from one sample in a study of a mutant IDH1 vaccine in newly diagnosed glioma. Clones were sequenced by immunoSEQ multiplex PCR, and TCRdb holds only the in-frame ones, with some missing. The sample gives around 32,000 clones, approximately 90% of which show up once; more than 2.5% is in the top ten. Antigens for these TCRs are unknown. Sequencing was performed on peripheral blood mononuclear cells (PBMCs), taken from a glioma patient whose treatment included an IDH1 peptide vaccine. All receptors come from a middle-aged woman with glioma. Some clones in this sample may be carry-over from other donors' samples. CDR3s include the opening cysteine and the closing phenylalanine or tryptophan. The D gene is left open where the match is weak. The listing skips clone size in some rows; elsewhere it reads once, few, many or a size class.

clone size	V gene	D gene	J gene	CDR3 protein	CDR3 DNA
few	TRBV7-3	NA	TRBJ2-1	CASSFKGGFNPNNEQFF	TGTGCCAGCAGCTTTAAGGGGGGCTTTAACCCCAACAATGAGCAGTTCTTC
NA	TRBV19	NA	TRBJ1-2	CASSIDLSGFGGYTF	TGTGCCAGTAGTATAGATCTATCGGGGTTTGGGGGCTACACCTTC
NA	TRBV7-2	NA	TRBJ1-5	CASSLDSQPQHF	TGTGCCAGCAGCTTAGATAGTCAGCCCCAGCATTTT
once	TRBV5-1	TRBD2	TRBJ2-3	CASSRLAGGGDTQYF	TGCGCCAGCTCCCGCTTAGCGGGAGGGGGAGATACGCAGTATTTT
NA	TRBV27	TRBD2	TRBJ2-5	CASSLSGFGGAKETQYF	TGTGCCAGCAGTTTATCCGGGTTCGGGGGGGCCAAAGAGACCCAGTACTTC
NA	TRBV28	TRBD2	TRBJ2-7	CASSRLAGRYEQYF	TGTGCCAGCAGCCGACTAGCGGGAAGGTACGAGCAGTACTTC
NA	TRBV7-9	TRBD1	TRBJ2-1	CASSPLSLVGGQSYNEQFF	TGTGCCAGCAGCCCCCTCTCCCTCGTTGGGGGACAGAGCTACAATGAGCAGTTCTTC
NA	TRBV5-4	TRBD1	TRBJ1-2	CASSLTGEGYTF	TGTGCCAGCAGCTTGACAGGGGAAGGCTACACCTTC
NA	TRBV19	NA	TRBJ1-3	CASSHPGQYSGNTIYF	TGTGCCAGTAGTCACCCCGGACAGTACTCTGGAAACACCATATATTTT
NA	TRBV7-6	NA	TRBJ1-2	CASSDKAYGYTF	TGTGCCAGCAGCGACAAGGCCTATGGCTACACCTTC
NA	TRBV6-5	NA	TRBJ1-2	CASSRSAIEGGGYTF	TGTGCCAGCAGTAGGTCGGCGATAGAGGGAGGTGGCTACACCTTC
once	TRBV19	NA	TRBJ1-1	CASRTGNTEAFF	TGTGCCAGCCGAACAGGGAACACTGAAGCTTTCTTT
once	TRBV13	NA	TRBJ2-4	CASSARQGSFGGNIQYF	TGTGCCAGCAGCGCCCGGCAGGGGTCCTTCGGGGGGAACATTCAGTACTTC
NA	TRBV5-1	NA	TRBJ1-5	CASSPGAKNQPQHF	TGCGCCAGCAGCCCGGGAGCCAAGAATCAGCCCCAGCATTTT
NA	TRBV11-2	NA	TRBJ1-4	CASSPPSRFRAYNEKLFF	TGTGCCAGCAGCCCACCGTCCAGGTTCCGCGCTTATAATGAAAAACTGTTTTTT
NA	TRBV4-3	NA	TRBJ2-5	CASSPQGRSQETQYF	TGCGCCAGCAGCCCTCAAGGACGCTCCCAAGAGACCCAGTACTTC
NA	TRBV5-5	NA	TRBJ1-2	CASSLIQGSGGYTF	TGTGCCAGCAGCTTAATTCAGGGATCGGGTGGCTACACCTTC
NA	TRBV15	NA	TRBJ2-1	CASQVADNEQFF	TGTGCTAGCCAGGTGGCAGACAATGAGCAGTTCTTC
NA	TRBV7-2	TRBD2	TRBJ2-1	CANSEWWEGNNEQFF	TGTGCCAATTCGGAATGGTGGGAGGGAAACAATGAGCAGTTCTTC
NA	TRBV4-2	TRBD2	TRBJ2-5	CASSRTGTSEEGQYF	TGTGCCAGCAGCCGTACCGGGACTAGCGAGGAAGGCCAGTACTTC
once	TRBV7-3	TRBD2	TRBJ2-3	CASSEGLAGSDTQYF	TGTGCCAGCAGCGAGGGACTAGCGGGATCAGATACGCAGTATTTT
NA	TRBV6-4	NA	TRBJ2-6	CASSDPGSSSGANVLTF	TGTGCCAGCAGTGACCCGGGATCTAGCTCTGGGGCCAACGTCCTGACTTTC
NA	TRBV18	NA	TRBJ1-5	CASSPTQGNNQPQHF	TGTGCCAGCTCACCAACCCAGGGAAACAATCAGCCCCAGCATTTT
once	TRBV25-1	TRBD2	TRBJ2-3	CASSEQASGSTDTQYF	TGTGCCAGCAGTGAACAAGCTAGCGGAAGCACAGATACGCAGTATTTT
NA	TRBV12-5	NA	TRBJ1-5	CASAWGGQPQHF	TGTGCTAGTGCCTGGGGTGGACAGCCCCAGCATTTT
NA	TRBV4-3	NA	TRBJ2-7	CASSLDSVSYEQYF	TGCGCCAGCAGCCTGGACAGCGTTTCCTACGAGCAGTACTTC
NA	TRBV7-8	NA	TRBJ1-4	CASSSGGTRKLFF	TGTGCCAGCAGCTCCGGGGGCACGCGAAAACTGTTTTTT
NA	TRBV28	NA	TRBJ2-2	CASTYWRGDTGELFF	TGTGCCAGCACCTACTGGAGGGGAGATACCGGGGAGCTGTTTTTT
NA	TRBV5-6	NA	TRBJ2-7	CASSLTGNFYEQYF	TGTGCCAGCAGCTTGACAGGGAACTTCTACGAGCAGTACTTC
few	TRBV28	TRBD1	TRBJ1-6	CASRGQGERNSPLHF	TGTGCCAGCAGGGGACAGGGAGAGAGGAATTCACCCCTCCACTTT
once	TRBV5-1	TRBD1	TRBJ2-3	CASSGTGALGADTQYF	TGCGCCAGCAGCGGCACAGGGGCCCTTGGGGCAGATACGCAGTATTTT
NA	TRBV14	NA	TRBJ2-7	CASSHLNEQYF	TGTGCCAGCAGCCATTTGAACGAGCAGTACTTC
NA	TRBV28	TRBD2	TRBJ2-5	CASSFTRLAGGRGETQYF	TGTGCCAGCAGTTTCACCCGACTAGCGGGGGGGCGTGGTGAGACCCAGTACTTC
NA	TRBV27	NA	TRBJ2-5	CASSFIDQETQYF	TGTGCCAGCAGTTTTATAGACCAAGAGACCCAGTACTTC
once	TRBV6-5	TRBD1	TRBJ2-7	CASSKTGTGTYEQYF	TGTGCCAGCAGCAAGACCGGGACAGGGACCTACGAGCAGTACTTC
NA	TRBV2	NA	TRBJ2-1	CASSTGLSNEQFF	TGTGCCAGCAGCACAGGGTTGAGCAATGAGCAGTTCTTC
NA	TRBV15	NA	TRBJ2-5	CATSPSGQETQYF	TGTGCCACCAGCCCCTCGGGACAAGAGACCCAGTACTTC
NA	TRBV16	NA	TRBJ2-2	CASSQAASDYPGELFF	TGTGCCAGCAGCCAAGCGGCTAGCGATTATCCCGGGGAGCTGTTTTTT
once	TRBV6-6	NA	TRBJ2-3	CASSKNEDMTDTQYF	TGTGCCAGCAGCAAGAATGAGGATATGACAGATACGCAGTATTTT
NA	TRBV28	TRBD2	TRBJ2-7	CASSVAGKTSYEQYF	TGTGCCAGCAGCGTAGCGGGGAAAACCTCCTACGAGCAGTACTTC
NA	TRBV7-9	TRBD1	TRBJ2-1	CASSFGTGYNEQFF	TGTGCCAGCAGCTTTGGGACAGGGTACAATGAGCAGTTCTTC
NA	TRBV9	NA	TRBJ1-1	CASSVVRGREAFF	TGTGCCAGCAGCGTAGTACGGGGTCGAGAAGCTTTCTTT
NA	TRBV19	NA	TRBJ1-3	CASRGQSGNTIYF	TGTGCCAGCCGAGGACAGTCTGGAAACACCATATATTTT
NA	TRBV6-6	NA	TRBJ2-7	CASSYSSQATYEQYF	TGTGCCAGCAGTTACTCTAGCCAAGCTACCTACGAGCAGTACTTC
NA	TRBV5-1	TRBD1	TRBJ1-5	CASSSTGVNQPQHF	TGCGCCAGCAGCTCGACAGGGGTTAATCAGCCCCAGCATTTT
NA	TRBV11-2	NA	TRBJ2-2	CASNGVNTGELFF	TGTGCCAGCAATGGGGTTAACACCGGGGAGCTGTTTTTT
NA	TRBV4-2	NA	TRBJ1-1	CASSQVDGMNTEAFF	TGTGCCAGCAGCCAAGTCGACGGGATGAACACTGAAGCTTTCTTT
NA	TRBV18	NA	TRBJ1-2	CASSLIQGTNYGYTF	TGTGCCAGCTCATTAATTCAGGGGACTAACTATGGCTACACCTTC
NA	TRBV2	NA	TRBJ2-3	CASGTPSGGTDTQYF	TGTGCCAGTGGGACTCCTAGTGGGGGCACAGATACGCAGTATTTT
NA	TRBV11-3	NA	TRBJ2-1	CASSLGGQSTNEQFF	TGTGCCAGCAGCTTAGGGGGGCAGAGTACCAATGAGCAGTTCTTC
NA	TRBV5-4	NA	TRBJ1-2	CASSFRDYGYTF	TGTGCCAGCAGCTTCAGGGACTATGGCTACACCTTC
medium-sized	TRBV2	TRBD2	TRBJ2-7	CAGSGGNDYEQYF	TGTGCCGGTTCGGGGGGGAACGACTACGAGCAGTACTTC
once	TRBV5-6	TRBD1	TRBJ2-7	CASSFGTERYEQYF	TGTGCCAGCAGCTTCGGGACAGAGAGGTACGAGCAGTACTTC
NA	TRBV9	NA	TRBJ1-6	CASSVGSPRSGSPLHF	TGTGCCAGCAGCGTAGGTTCACCCCGGAGTGGTTCACCCCTCCACTTT
NA	TRBV7-6	NA	TRBJ2-5	CASSKPVQETQYF	TGTGCCAGCAGCAAACCCGTCCAAGAGACCCAGTACTTC
NA	TRBV5-1	TRBD1	TRBJ2-1	CASSPGTGLGLYNEQFF	TGCGCCAGCAGCCCAGGGACAGGCTTGGGCCTATACAATGAGCAGTTCTTC
NA	TRBV21-1	NA	TRBJ2-7	CASTAWGDHYEQYF	TGTGCCAGCACCGCGTGGGGGGACCACTACGAGCAGTACTTC
NA	TRBV11-2	NA	TRBJ1-5	CASSLDRGQPQHF	TGTGCCAGCAGCTTAGATCGGGGTCAGCCCCAGCATTTT
NA	TRBV7-2	TRBD2	TRBJ2-3	CASSLSGGPTDTQYF	TGTGCCAGCAGCCTCAGCGGGGGACCCACAGATACGCAGTATTTT
NA	TRBV6-5	TRBD1	TRBJ1-4	CASSYGQGRNFELFF	TGTGCCAGCAGTTACGGACAGGGAAGGAACTTCGAACTGTTTTTT